These T cell receptor beta chains were read from a single sample in a study of blood T cells in healthy people across ages. TCRdb fed the 5' RACE reads into MiXCR, producing one record per CDR3 protein. The sample has 450,000 to 650,000 distinct CDR3 sequences; 24% are singletons. The same data also contributed to another study, on T cells of mothers and their children.

Sequencing input: blood. Receptors originate from a boy aged 5-17 years in good health. The CDR3 runs from the conserved cysteine through the conserved F or W. Each record gives: D gene, clone size, J gene, V gene, CDR3 protein, CDR3 DNA. D genes are given only for firm matches. The listing skips clone size in some rows; elsewhere it reads once, few, many or a size class.

D gene: NA; clone size: NA; J gene: TRBJ2-7; V gene: TRBV20-1; CDR3 protein: CSARGTKDYEQYF; CDR3 DNA: TGCAGTGCTAGGGGGACAAAAGACTACGAGCAGTACTTC
D gene: NA; clone size: few; J gene: TRBJ2-5; V gene: TRBV6-1; CDR3 protein: CASSRQGRGSGQETQYF; CDR3 DNA: TGTGCCAGCAGCCGCCAAGGGCGGGGTAGCGGACAAGAGACCCAGTACTTC
D gene: TRBD1; clone size: few; J gene: TRBJ2-3; V gene: TRBV12-3/TRBV12-4; CDR3 protein: CASSPSHPGQERSF; CDR3 DNA: TGTGCCAGCAGTCCATCCCATCCGGGACAGGAAAGGAGCTTT
D gene: NA; clone size: NA; J gene: TRBJ2-7; V gene: TRBV20-1; CDR3 protein: CSARDRLRVGEYF; CDR3 DNA: TGCAGTGCTAGAGATCGTCTGAGAGTTGGGGAGTACTTC
D gene: TRBD2; clone size: NA; J gene: TRBJ2-3; V gene: TRBV29-1; CDR3 protein: CSVEEAGVGDTQYF; CDR3 DNA: TGCAGCGTTGAGGAAGCGGGAGTGGGAGATACGCAGTATTTT
D gene: TRBD1; clone size: NA; J gene: TRBJ1-6; V gene: TRBV7-9; CDR3 protein: CASSGRGRDSPLHF; CDR3 DNA: TGTGCCAGCAGCGGGAGGGGGCGCGACTCACCCCTCCACTTT
D gene: NA; clone size: NA; J gene: TRBJ2-7; V gene: TRBV29-1; CDR3 protein: CSVYRDYEQYF; CDR3 DNA: TGCAGCGTATACAGGGATTACGAGCAGTACTTC
D gene: TRBD2; clone size: NA; J gene: TRBJ2-5; V gene: TRBV12-3/TRBV12-4; CDR3 protein: CASTRTSGSQETQYF; CDR3 DNA: TGTGCCAGCACCCGGACTAGCGGGAGCCAAGAGACCCAGTACTTC
D gene: TRBD1; clone size: NA; J gene: TRBJ1-4; V gene: TRBV28; CDR3 protein: CASSRSGTGNEKLFF; CDR3 DNA: TGTGCCAGCAGCCGATCCGGGACAGGGAATGAAAAACTGTTTTTT
D gene: NA; clone size: few; J gene: TRBJ1-4; V gene: TRBV9; CDR3 protein: CASSVGGNEKLVF; CDR3 DNA: TGTGCCAGCAGCGTTGGCGGAAATGAAAAACTGGTTTTT
D gene: NA; clone size: NA; J gene: TRBJ2-7; V gene: TRBV12-5; CDR3 protein: CASAPVGGSSYEQYF; CDR3 DNA: TGTGCTAGTGCCCCCGTGGGGGGCTCCTCCTACGAGCAGTACTTC
D gene: NA; clone size: many; J gene: TRBJ2-2; V gene: TRBV6-2/TRBV6-3; CDR3 protein: CASSYGQRDTGELFF; CDR3 DNA: TGTGCCAGCAGTTACGGGCAGAGAGACACCGGGGAGCTGTTTTTT
D gene: NA; clone size: NA; J gene: TRBJ2-1; V gene: TRBV14; CDR3 protein: CASSQADNEQFF; CDR3 DNA: TGTGCCAGCAGCCAAGCGGACAATGAGCAGTTCTTC